The 22 T cell receptor beta chains below were found in one sample sequenced in a study of blood T cell repertoires in COVID-19. TCRdb's copy holds only in-frame clones and misses some; the assay was immunoSEQ multiplex PCR. The sample has approximately 330,000 clones; just under 90% are singletons. Sequenced sample: PBMCs or T cells enriched from blood (not recorded which). These receptors came from a woman in her twenties or thirties who had recovered from COVID-19.

The chain links TRBV6-5 to TRBJ1-1; D is unclear. Trimming stripped 4 bases from V and 1 base from J, with 7 bases between. The CDR3 loop spans 13 amino acids. The germline gives CDR1 MNHEY, CDR2 SVGAGI. The chain's CDR3 is CASSLYRNTEAFF. CDR3 sequence (DNA): TGTGCCAGCAGTTTATACAGGAACACTGAAGCTTTCTTT.

This chain connects TRBV13 to TRBJ1-4; the match to TRBD1 covers 7 bases. The V gene's germline CDR1 is PRHDT and CDR2 FYEKMQ (reference sequence). CDR3 length: 13 amino acids. J gave up 7 bases and V 1 base, and 0 bases lay outside the gene matches. CDR3 bases: TGTGCCAGCAGCTTAGACAGGGGTGAAAAACTGTTTTTT. It codes for CASSLDRGEKLFF.

This chain links TRBV6-5 with TRBJ1-2, with D unresolved. This CDR3 contains 13 residues. Germline-derived CDR1 and CDR2 are MNHEY and SVGAGI. V was clipped by 0 bases and J by 7 bases, with 9 bases between them. The CDR3 protein is CASSYSTRGGYTF. In DNA, the CDR3 is TGTGCCAGCAGTTACTCCACACGGGGTGGCTACACCTTC.

The chain links TRBV5-1 to TRBJ2-3, with D maybe TRBD2 (6 bases). The CDR3 has 16 amino acids. Deletions cut 0 bases from V and 2 bases from J, with 13 bases between. Germline lookup yields CDR1 SGHRS and CDR2 YFSETQ. The CDR3 nucleotides read TGCGCCAGCAGCTTGGGCGGGGTCCTAATCACAGATACGCAGTATTTT. It codes for CASSLGGVLITDTQYF.

This rearrangement joins TRBV10-3 to TRBJ1-4, with D unclear. The CDR3 loop spans 16 amino acids. Germline V gene sequence: CDR1 ENHRY, CDR2 SYGVKD. V was trimmed by 4 bases and J by 7 bases, leaving 19 bases between them. DNA for the CDR3: TGTGCCATCAGTGGGACTAAAAACTGGGGTGGTGAAAAACTGTTTTTT. Protein: CAISGTKNWGGEKLFF.

This chain uses TRBV19 with TRBJ1-2, with D perhaps TRBD1 (6 bases). Germline V gene sequence: CDR1 LNHDA, CDR2 SQIVND (reference sequence). The CDR3 has 14 residues. V lost 5 bases and J 7 bases, leaving 17 bases between the germline ends. The CDR3, as DNA: TGTGCCAGTAGTCAATGTAGGACAGAGTGTGGCTACACCTTC. It translates to CASSQCRTECGYTF.

The genes are TRBV2 and TRBJ2-2; tentatively, D is TRBD2 (6 bases). CDR1 and CDR2 (germline): SNHLY, FYNNEI. This CDR3 has 12 residues. V lost 6 bases and J 7 bases, leaving 9 bases between the germline ends. CDR3 sequence (DNA): TGTGCCAGCAGCTCGGAGGGCGGGGAGCTGTTTTTT. Translating it yields CASSSEGGELFF.

This clone was picked up one time. The gene calls are TRBV2 and TRBJ1-1; D not certain. CDR3 length equals 14 residues. V lost 2 bases and J 1 base, leaving 8 bases between the germline ends. CDR1 and CDR2 (germline): SNHLY, FYNNEI. DNA for the CDR3: TGTGCCAGCAGTGAATGGCAGTCGAACACTGAAGCTTTCTTT. It specifies CASSEWQSNTEAFF.

This clone has only one observation. The chain combines TRBV12-5 with TRBJ2-2; D is possibly TRBD1 (5 bases). CDR3 length equals 18 residues. With 0 bases removed from V and 3 bases from J, the gap between germline ends came to 17 bases. Per germline, CDR1 LGHNT and CDR2 FRNRAP. This chain's CDR3 is CASGLVIRQGHDTGELFF. CDR3 in DNA: TGTGCTAGTGGTTTGGTAATTCGGCAGGGTCATGACACCGGGGAGCTGTTTTTT.

The chain is built from TRBV6-5 and TRBJ2-1; 7 bases are shared with TRBD2. The V gene's germline CDR1 is MNHEY and CDR2 SVGAGI. CDR3 length: 15 residues. The V gene end was trimmed by 5 bases and the J gene end by 2 bases; junction bases not matched to a gene: 6. CDR3 sequence reads: CASSRAGVPYNEQFF. The DNA for the CDR3 is TGTGCCAGCAGTCGCGCGGGAGTCCCCTACAATGAGCAGTTCTTC.

The rearrangement uses TRBV6-5 and TRBJ1-2, with a tentative D call TRBD1 (6 bases). V gave up 2 bases and J gave up 7 bases, with 11 bases separating them. Per the germline V gene, CDR1 is MNHEY and CDR2 is SVGAGI. There are 13 residues in the CDR3. Here the CDR3 DNA reads TGTGCCAGCAGTTACGATTCAGGGGTTGGCTACACCTTC. Protein product: CASSYDSGVGYTF.

This chain connects TRBV12-1 to TRBJ2-7; the table assigns TRBD2, which was not confirmed against the DNA. TRBV12-1 is tagged as a pseudogene. The CDR3 sequence is 16 residues long. CDR3 nucleotides: TGTGCCAGCAGCCCCCAGCGGGAATCCACCTTTGGCGAGCAGTACTTC. Its translation is CASSPQRESTFGEQYF.

This rearrangement joins TRBV19 to TRBJ1-2, with 7 bases matching TRBD1. V trimming: 5 bases; J trimming: 1 base; junction bases outside the gene matches: 4. The CDR3 contains 14 residues. Germline CDR1 and CDR2: LNHDA and SQIVND (reference sequence). CDR3 sequence (DNA): TGTGCCAGTAGTGGGGACAGATTTAACTATGGCTACACCTTC. Translation: CASSGDRFNYGYTF.

The V call is TRBV24-1, the J call TRBJ2-1; 14 positions match TRBD2. This CDR3 is built from 21 residues. CDR1 is KGHDR, CDR2 SFDVKD, per germline. Trimming at V came to 3 bases and at J to 1 base, leaving 13 bases not matched to a gene. In nucleotides, the CDR3 is TGTGCCACCAGTGATGCTCCCGGTGGGACTAGCGGGAGTTTGTCCTACAATGAGCAGTTCTTC. It yields the protein CATSDAPGGTSGSLSYNEQFF.

V usage is TRBV27 and J usage is TRBJ2-1; unclear D gene. V dropped 7 bases and J dropped 7 bases, with 2 bases sitting between them. The V gene's germline CDR1 is MNHEY and CDR2 SMNVEV (reference sequence). There are 9 residues in the CDR3. CDR3 in amino acids: CASTNEQFF. CDR3 sequence (DNA): TGTGCCAGCACGAATGAGCAGTTCTTC.

The gene calls are TRBV7-9 and TRBJ2-2; 9 positions agree with TRBD1. The CDR3 consists of 17 residues. Trimming took 0 bases from V and 5 from J; bases not matched to a gene: 7. Germline V gene data show CDR1 as SEHNR and CDR2 as FQNEAQ (reference sequence). In DNA, the CDR3 is TGTGCCAGCAGCTTAGCAATAGGGACAGGGAGGACCGGGGAGCTGTTTTTT. The encoded protein is CASSLAIGTGRTGELFF.

This clone has just a few counts. The chain recombines TRBV2 with TRBJ1-5; D is unresolved. V was pared by 2 bases and J by 2 bases, with 10 bases between. The CDR3 has 15 residues. Germline-derived CDR1 and CDR2 are SNHLY and FYNNEI. CDR3 region: CASSELQAGNQPQHF. The DNA for the CDR3 is TGTGCCAGCAGTGAACTCCAGGCTGGCAATCAGCCCCAGCATTTT. The full variable domain, with the rest looked up from reference TRBV2 and TRBJ1-5, is EPEVTQTPSHQVTQMGQEVILRCVPISNHLYFYWYRQILGQKVEFLVSFYNNEISEKSEIFDDQFSVERPDGSNFTLKIRSTKLEDSAMYFCASSELQAGNQPQHFGDGTRLSIL.

The J gene is TRBJ2-3, the V gene TRBV5-1; TRBD2 matches 7 bases. The V gene's germline CDR1 is SGHRS and CDR2 YFSETQ. Trimming removed 4 bases from V and 1 base from J; junction bases left unmatched: 6. This CDR3 contains 15 residues. The CDR3 DNA sequence: TGCGCCAGCAGCCCTACTACTAGCGGCACAGATACGCAGTATTTT. Protein sequence: CASSPTTSGTDTQYF.

V gene TRBV18 combines with J gene TRBJ1-6; no firm D call. V lost 2 bases and J 7 bases, leaving 9 bases between the germline ends. This CDR3 is 14 amino acids long. Germline assignment: CDR1 KGHSH and CDR2 LQKENI. The CDR3 region is CASSPSVSNSPLHF. The CDR3 DNA reads as TGTGCCAGCTCACCATCTGTAAGCAATTCACCCCTCCACTTT.

This chain uses TRBV5-1 with TRBJ2-5, with D hard to call. V was cut by 5 bases and J by 4 bases, with 12 bases left in between. The CDR3 has 13 residues. Germline V gene data show CDR1 as SGHRS and CDR2 as YFSETQ. CDR3 in DNA: TGCGCCAGCAGAGATCTACCTCGAGAGACCCAGTACTTC. This encodes CASRDLPRETQYF. The entire variable domain, with the rest obtained from reference TRBV5-1 and TRBJ2-5, is as follows: KAGVTQTPRYLIKTRGQQVTLSCSPISGHRSVSWYQQTPGQGLQFLFEYFSETQRNKGNFPGRFSGRQFSNSRSEMNVSTLELGDSALYLCASRDLPRETQYFGPGTRLLVL.

The chain couples TRBV3-1 (or the pseudogene TRBV3-2) to TRBJ2-1; D might be TRBD1 (6 bases). The V end was cut by 1 base, the J end by 3 bases, with 10 bases between. The length of the CDR3 is 15 residues. Germline V CDR1 and CDR2: LGHDT, YNNKEL (reference sequence). The CDR3 DNA sequence: TGTGCCAGCAGCCAAGGTCCGGACAGCTACAATGAGCAGTTCTTC. The encoded protein is CASSQGPDSYNEQFF.

This sequence joins TRBV28 and TRBJ2-7, with D tentatively TRBD2 (6 bases). This CDR3 is built from 11 residues. Germline V lookup: CDR1 MDHEN, CDR2 SYDVKM. Trimming took 8 bases from V and 5 from J, leaving 10 bases between them. The CDR3 spells CASGRSHEQYF. In DNA, the CDR3 is TGTGCCAGCGGGAGGAGCCACGAGCAGTACTTC. Full variable domain (rest looked up from reference TRBV28 and TRBJ2-7): DVKVTQSSRYLVKRTGEKVFLECVQDMDHENMFWYRQDPGLGLRLIYFSYDVKMKEKGDIPEGYSVSREKKERFSLILESASTNQTSMYLCASGRSHEQYFGPGTRLTVT.